The 28 T cell receptor beta chains reported below all come from one sample, sequenced in a study of CD8 T cells in Susac syndrome. With random hexamers, reverse transcription was performed on about 0.45 to 1 ug of RNA. One entry per CDR3 protein results from TCRdb running MiXCR on the immunoSEQ multiplex PCR reads. Here the sample spans about 85,000 distinct CDR3 sequences, 95% being singletons. Sample: CD8+ T cells from PBMCs. These receptor sequences come from a human donor with Susac syndrome.

The gene calls are TRBV4-3 and TRBJ2-6; 11 nucleotides match TRBD1. Looked up from germline, CDR1 is LGHNA and CDR2 is YSLEER. The CDR3 consists of 18 residues. The ends lost 1 base at V and 3 bases at J; junction bases unmatched: 5. Written as DNA, the CDR3 is TGCGCCAGCAGCCAAGCGGACAGGGGGCAAAGTGGGGCCAACGTCCTGACTTTC. It translates to CASSQADRGQSGANVLTF.

This sequence joins TRBV7-8 and TRBJ2-7; the D call may be TRBD1 or TRBD2 (5 bases each). The V end lost 5 bases, the J end lost 6 bases, and 14 bases lay between the germline ends. Germline values: CDR1 SGHVS, CDR2 FQNEAQ. CDR3 length: 13 amino acids. Written as DNA, the CDR3 is TGTGCCAGCAGCCCCAGGGACCACCGCGAGCAGTACTTC. Translation gives CASSPRDHREQYF. Looking up the rest from reference TRBV7-8 and TRBJ2-7 gives the full variable domain: GAGVSQSPRYKVAKRGQDVALRCDPISGHVSLFWYQQALGQGPEFLTYFQNEAQLDKSGLPSDRFFAERPEGSVSTLKIQRTQQEDSAVYLCASSPRDHREQYFGPGTRLTVT.

The count of this clonotype is one. The chain employs TRBV2 and TRBJ2-5; 10 bases match TRBD1. Germline V CDR1 and CDR2: SNHLY, FYNNEI. The length of the CDR3 is 17 residues. With V trimmed by 6 bases and J by 5 bases, 15 bases remained unmatched. The CDR3 protein is CASSAPTTGGYTETQYF. The CDR3 region has the DNA TGTGCCAGCAGCGCCCCGACGACAGGGGGCTATACGGAGACCCAGTACTTC.

The CDR3: CASSLLTGGHDEQYF. CDR3 sequence (DNA): TGTGCCAGCAGCTTATTAACGGGAGGGCACGACGAGCAGTACTTC. The J gene is TRBJ2-7, the V gene TRBV7-9, with TRBD2 identical over 8 bases. The CDR3 runs 15 residues. The germline V gene encodes CDR1 SEHNR and CDR2 FQNEAQ (reference sequence). V dropped 2 bases and J dropped 5; count of bases not matched to a gene: 8.

The chain has TRBV14 and TRBJ2-7; D gene ambiguous. Germline-derived CDR1 and CDR2 are SGHDN and FVKESK. The V gene lost 4 bases and the J gene lost 3 bases, with 7 bases spanning the gap. The CDR3 extends over 12 amino acids. CDR3 amino acids: CASSPGYYEQYF. In DNA form, the CDR3 reads TGTGCCAGCAGCCCAGGATACTACGAGCAGTACTTC.

The rearrangement uses TRBV29-1 and TRBJ2-1, with D possibly matching TRBD1 (5 bases). The CDR3 covers 13 residues. V lost 2 bases and J 7 bases, leaving 12 bases between the germline ends. Germline values: CDR1 SQVTM, CDR2 ANQGSEA. DNA for the CDR3: TGCAGCGTTGAACAAGGCAGGGAAAATGAGCAGTTCTTC. This translates into CSVEQGRENEQFF.

DNA for the CDR3: TGCAGTGCCCCGACTAGCGGGTTATACAATGAGCAGTTCTTC. It yields the protein CSAPTSGLYNEQFF. The chain carries TRBV20-1 and TRBJ2-1; 10 bases agree with TRBD2. This CDR3 comprises 14 residues. The junction had 6 bases not matched to a gene; V was cut back by 6 bases and J by 4 bases. Germline V gene sequence: CDR1 DFQATT, CDR2 SNEGSKA (reference sequence).

The rearrangement joins TRBV6-5 to TRBJ1-2; the D is unclear. V lost 6 bases, J lost 8 bases, and 13 bases lay in between. The CDR3 spans 12 residues. Germline V gene lookup returns CDR1 MNHEY and CDR2 SVGAGI. The CDR3 coding sequence is TGTGCCAGCAGATCGGATGTTCCCGGCTACACCTTC. Amino acid sequence: CASRSDVPGYTF.

The chain links TRBV7-3 to TRBJ2-6; 8 bases are shared with TRBD1. The CDR3 spans 17 residues. J lost 0 bases, V lost 4 bases, and 5 bases had no gene match. Germline V gene sequence: CDR1 SGHTA, CDR2 FQGTGA. For the CDR3, the DNA is TGTGCCAGCAGCTCCGGACAGGGATTCTCTGGGGCCAACGTCCTGACTTTC. Its translation: CASSSGQGFSGANVLTF.

The J gene is TRBJ1-1, the V gene TRBV11-2; 8 bases agree with TRBD1. V lost 10 bases to trimming and J lost 8 bases; unmatched junction nucleotides: 9. The CDR3 is 12 amino acids. CDR1 is SGHAT, CDR2 FQNNGV, per germline. CDR3 DNA: TGTGCCACCAAGACATGGGACAGGGAAGCTTTCTTT. Protein: CATKTWDREAFF.

This chain uses TRBV11-2 with TRBJ2-7, with TRBD1 matching over 7 bases. With 5 bases clipped from V and 3 bases from J, the junction kept 10 bases outside the gene matches. The CDR3 extends over 15 amino acids. Germline assignment: CDR1 SGHAT and CDR2 FQNNGV. The CDR3 is CASSQQMGTVYEQYF. The CDR3 DNA follows: TGTGCCAGCAGCCAACAAATGGGGACAGTCTACGAGCAGTACTTC.

V and J are TRBV20-1 and TRBJ2-1; unclear D gene. Germline V gene data show CDR1 as DFQATT and CDR2 as SNEGSKA (reference sequence). The V end was cut by 0 bases, the J end by 0 bases, with 12 bases between. CDR3 length equals 16 residues. The CDR3 nucleotides are TGCAGTGCTAGAGATAGTGAGTGGGGCTCCTACAATGAGCAGTTCTTC. Its translation: CSARDSEWGSYNEQFF.

The chain has TRBV9 and TRBJ1-1; unclear D gene. Trimming removed 0 bases from V and 2 bases from J, with 11 bases in between. This CDR3 has 15 amino acids. Germline assignment: CDR1 SGDLS and CDR2 YYNGEE. Here the CDR3 reads CASSVGRDYNTEAFF. In nucleotides, the CDR3 is TGTGCCAGCAGCGTAGGACGTGACTATAACACTGAAGCTTTCTTT.

The chain combines TRBV6-5 with TRBJ1-2, with D hard to call. Trimming pared 5 bases from V and 2 bases from J, leaving 9 bases between. There are 13 residues in the CDR3. The V gene's germline CDR1 is MNHEY and CDR2 SVGAGI. This CDR3 reads CASSPTLNYGYTF. The CDR3 DNA follows: TGTGCCAGCAGTCCTACACTAAACTATGGCTACACCTTC.

The chain recombines TRBV20-1 with TRBJ1-3, with 7 bases aligning to TRBD1. The CDR3 contains 15 residues. The germline gives CDR1 DFQATT, CDR2 SNEGSKA (reference sequence). The J segment lost 0 bases and the V segment lost 4 bases, leaving 6 bases of the junction unmatched. This chain's CDR3 is CSATDRISSGNTIYF. The CDR3, as DNA: TGCAGTGCTACGGACAGGATCAGCTCTGGAAACACCATATATTTT.

The CDR3 sequence: CASSNWNTEAFF. For the CDR3, the DNA is TGTGCCAGCAGTAATTGGAACACTGAAGCTTTCTTT. This chain links TRBV28 with TRBJ1-1; no firm D call. Between the trimmed V and J ends, which lost 5 bases and 1 base, there was a span of 5 bases. Germline V gene data show CDR1 as MDHEN and CDR2 as SYDVKM. This CDR3 has 12 residues.

V is TRBV5-4 and J is TRBJ2-1; 13 bases match TRBD2. CDR1 and CDR2 from the germline V gene are SGHNT and YYREEE (reference sequence). CDR3 length: 16 residues. V gave up 3 bases and J gave up 2 bases; unmatched junction bases: 2. CDR3 nucleotides: TGTGCCAGCAGCTCGGGACTAGCGGGAACCTACAATGAGCAGTTCTTC. It yields the protein CASSSGLAGTYNEQFF.

V and J are TRBV6-2 or TRBV6-3 and TRBJ2-3; either TRBD1 or TRBD2 may supply D (5 bases each). The V and J ends lost 4 bases and 0 bases respectively, with 11 bases between them. Looked up from germline, CDR1 is MNHEY and CDR2 is SVGEGT. The CDR3 totals 15 residues. CDR3 sequence reads: CASSSGTTSTDTQYF. CDR3 nucleotide sequence: TGTGCCAGCAGTTCCGGGACGACTAGCACAGATACGCAGTATTTT.

The sample holds one count of this clonotype. The V call is TRBV30, the J call TRBJ2-7; maybe TRBD2 (5 bases). The V end was cut by 0 bases, the J end by 0 bases, with 12 bases between. Germline V gene lookup returns CDR1 GTSNPN and CDR2 SVGIG (reference sequence). The CDR3 covers 15 residues. The CDR3 region is CAWSVGGSSSYEQYF. CDR3 nucleotide sequence: TGTGCCTGGAGTGTAGGCGGGTCCAGCTCCTACGAGCAGTACTTC.

This clonotype has more than one count but fewer than ten. The J gene is TRBJ1-1, the V gene TRBV18; D gene uncertain. The CDR3 covers 12 residues. The V and J ends lost 8 bases and 3 bases respectively, with 10 bases between them. Germline CDR1 KGHSH, CDR2 LQKENI. CDR3 loop: CASLGDDTEAFF. Here the CDR3 DNA reads TGTGCCAGCCTCGGGGATGACACTGAAGCTTTCTTT. The whole variable domain, remainder taken from reference TRBV18 and TRBJ1-1, is NAGVMQNPRHLVRRRGQEARLRCSPMKGHSHVYWYRQLPEEGLKFMVYLQKENIIDESGMPKERFSAEFPKEGPSILRIQQVVRGDSAAYFCASLGDDTEAFFGQGTRLTVV.

The chain carries TRBV20-1 and TRBJ2-7; 9 bases line up with TRBD2. Germline trimming cut 1 base from V and 2 bases from J; bases unmatched to any gene: 3. Germline V lookup: CDR1 DFQATT, CDR2 SNEGSKA (reference sequence). The CDR3 sequence is 14 residues long. CDR3 sequence: CSARGTSVTYEQYF. CDR3 in DNA: TGCAGTGCTAGAGGGACTAGCGTTACCTACGAGCAGTACTTC.

The chain employs TRBV27 and TRBJ2-2, with TRBD1 matching 7 bases. The CDR3 is 13 amino acids. The V gene end was trimmed by 6 bases and the J gene end by 6 bases; junction bases not matched to a gene: 4. Germline CDR1 is MNHEY and CDR2 is SMNVEV (reference sequence). The DNA for the CDR3 is TGTGCCAGCAGGGACGGGACAGCCGGGGAGCTGTTTTTT. As protein: CASRDGTAGELFF.

The V gene is TRBV7-8, the J gene TRBJ1-4, with unresolved D. CDR3 length equals 15 residues. The germline gives CDR1 SGHVS, CDR2 FQNEAQ. Between the trimmed V and J ends, which lost 5 bases and 3 bases, there was a span of 13 bases. This CDR3 is CASSQTGYANEKLFF. The CDR3 DNA follows: TGTGCCAGCAGCCAGACGGGGTACGCTAATGAAAAACTGTTTTTT.

This chain links TRBV7-9 with TRBJ2-3, with TRBD2 matching over 7 bases. The CDR3 totals 15 residues. From germline, CDR1 is SEHNR and CDR2 FQNEAQ (reference sequence). Germline trimming cut 6 bases from V and 6 bases from J; bases unmatched to any gene: 12. The CDR3 region has the DNA TGTGCCAGCAGGTCGGGGGGAGCGCCGAGGGATACGCAGTATTTT. It translates to CASRSGGAPRDTQYF.

V usage is TRBV4-3 and J usage is TRBJ2-1, with D maybe TRBD2 (6 bases). CDR3 size: 13 residues. V was clipped by 3 bases and J by 5 bases, with 8 bases between them. Per germline, CDR1 LGHNA and CDR2 YSLEER. In DNA form, the CDR3 reads TGCGCCAGCAGCCAGGGACTTAACAATGAGCAGTTCTTC. Protein: CASSQGLNNEQFF.

V gene TRBV28 combines with J gene TRBJ2-7, with TRBD1 matching 9 bases. Germline lookup yields CDR1 MDHEN and CDR2 SYDVKM. V dropped 4 bases and J dropped 5; count of bases not matched to a gene: 6. This CDR3 is 14 amino acids long. Here the CDR3 reads CASSWTGEAHEQYF. DNA for the CDR3: TGTGCCAGCAGTTGGACAGGGGAGGCCCACGAGCAGTACTTC.

The sample holds one count of this clonotype. J is TRBJ2-7 and V is TRBV11-2; D might be TRBD2 (6 bases). Per the germline V gene, CDR1 is SGHAT and CDR2 is FQNNGV. This CDR3 has 15 amino acids. The ends were cut back, 2 bases at V and 3 bases at J, with 14 bases in the middle. The CDR3 sequence: CASSLPAGGGYEQYF. The DNA for the CDR3 is TGTGCCAGCAGCTTACCAGCGGGTGGGGGCTACGAGCAGTACTTC.

The genes are TRBV10-3 and TRBJ2-7; weak D call: TRBD2 (5 bases). CDR3 size: 12 residues. Germline V lookup: CDR1 ENHRY, CDR2 SYGVKD. The ends were cut back, 7 bases at V and 6 bases at J, with 13 bases in the middle. The CDR3 nucleotides read TGTGCCATCATGGGCCTAGAGGGCGAGCAGTACTTC. Its translation is CAIMGLEGEQYF.